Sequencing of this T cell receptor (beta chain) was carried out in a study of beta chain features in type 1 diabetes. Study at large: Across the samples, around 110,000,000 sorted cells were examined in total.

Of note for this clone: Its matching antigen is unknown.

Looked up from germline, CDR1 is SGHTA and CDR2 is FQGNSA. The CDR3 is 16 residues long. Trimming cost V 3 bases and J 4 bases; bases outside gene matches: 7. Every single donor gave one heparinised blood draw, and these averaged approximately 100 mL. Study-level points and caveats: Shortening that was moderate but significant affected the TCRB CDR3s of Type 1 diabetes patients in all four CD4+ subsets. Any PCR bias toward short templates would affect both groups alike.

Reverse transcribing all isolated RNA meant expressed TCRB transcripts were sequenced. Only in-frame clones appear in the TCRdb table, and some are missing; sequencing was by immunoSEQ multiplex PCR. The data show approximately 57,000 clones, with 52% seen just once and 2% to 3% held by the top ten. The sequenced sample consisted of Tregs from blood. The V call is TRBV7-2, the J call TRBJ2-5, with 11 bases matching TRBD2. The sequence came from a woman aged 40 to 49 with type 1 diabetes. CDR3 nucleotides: TGTGCCAGCAGCTTGGCTGGTACTAGCGGGAGAGAGACCCAGTACTTC. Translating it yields CASSLAGTSGRETQYF. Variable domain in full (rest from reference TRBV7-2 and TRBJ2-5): GAGVSQSPSNKVTEKGKDVELRCDPISGHTALYWYRQSLGQGLEFLIYFQGNSAPDKSGLPSDRFSAERTGGSVSTLTIQRTQQEDSAVYLCASSLAGTSGRETQYFGPGTRLLVL.